One TCR beta chain is described in this entry. Its antigen is not known. TCRdb re-called the reads through MiXCR, storing one row per CDR3 protein. The sample contains fewer than 850,000 distinct CDR3 sequences, 25% to 35% of which appear only once. This sample was included in a study of T cell repertoires in cytomegalovirus infection. For the study at large: CMV epitopes in the study were HLA-C-restricted (recently identified) and HLA-B-restricted (well studied).

General study points: Individuals carrying CMV plus the relevant HLA were identified by cumulative frequency of public TCR beta families.

V was clipped by 5 bases and J by 8 bases; unmatched bases: 8. CDR3 length: 13 residues. Per the germline V gene, CDR1 is MGHRA and CDR2 is YSYEKL. The material was cultured CD8+ T cells from PBMCs, obtained from culture after CMV antigen stimulation. The receptor was derived from a human donor in good health (CMV status not recorded). Some clones in this sample may be carry-over from other donors' samples. The chain uses TRBV4-1 and TRBJ1-2; 7 positions agree with TRBD1. CDR3 amino acids: CASSDREDLGYTF. CDR3 in DNA: TGCGCCAGCAGCGACAGGGAAGATCTCGGCTACACCTTC.